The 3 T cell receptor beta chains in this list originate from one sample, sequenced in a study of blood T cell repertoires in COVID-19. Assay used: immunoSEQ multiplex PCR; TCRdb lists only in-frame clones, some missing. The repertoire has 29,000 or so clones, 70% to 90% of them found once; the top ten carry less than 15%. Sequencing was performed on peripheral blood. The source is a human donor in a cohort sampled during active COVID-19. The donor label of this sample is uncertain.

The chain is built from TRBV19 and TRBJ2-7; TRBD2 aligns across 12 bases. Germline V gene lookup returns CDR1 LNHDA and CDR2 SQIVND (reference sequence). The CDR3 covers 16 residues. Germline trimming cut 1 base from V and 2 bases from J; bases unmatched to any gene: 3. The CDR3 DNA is TGTGCCAGTAGTATAGCTCGGACTAGCGGGACCTACGAGCAGTACTTC. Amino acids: CASSIARTSGTYEQYF.

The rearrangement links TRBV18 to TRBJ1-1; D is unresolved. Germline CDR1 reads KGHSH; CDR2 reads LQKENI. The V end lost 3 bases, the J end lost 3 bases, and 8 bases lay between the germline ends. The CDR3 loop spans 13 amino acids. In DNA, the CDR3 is TGTGCCAGCTCACCGGAGGGTGACACTGAAGCTTTCTTT. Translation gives CASSPEGDTEAFF.

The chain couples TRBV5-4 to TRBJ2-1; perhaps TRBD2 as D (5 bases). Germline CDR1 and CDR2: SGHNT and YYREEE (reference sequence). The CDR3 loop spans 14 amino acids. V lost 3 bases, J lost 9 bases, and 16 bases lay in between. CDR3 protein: CASSSPGVGSEQFF. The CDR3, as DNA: TGTGCCAGCAGCTCCCCGGGTGTGGGGAGTGAGCAGTTCTTC. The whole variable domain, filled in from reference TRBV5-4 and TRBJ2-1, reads ETGVTQSPTHLIKTRGQQVTLRCSSQSGHNTVSWYQQALGQGPQFIFQYYREEENGRGNFPPRFSGLQFPNYSSELNVNALELDDSALYLCASSSPGVGSEQFFGPGTRLTVL.